A selection of T cell receptor beta chains follows, all from one sample in a study of control samples from healthy donors and cancer patients. Sequencing was performed with immunoSEQ multiplex PCR; in TCRdb, only in-frame clones are kept and a portion is missing. Of tens of thousands of clones in the sample, approximately 89% were seen once. Input material: blood. All receptors come from a man between 45 and 60 years old in good health. The CDR3 runs from the conserved cysteine through the conserved F or W.

>TRBV14
CASSQVNSPLHF
>TRBV7-2
CASSLAPVTTTGRAFF
>TRBV29-1
CSAVAGYGYTF
>TRBV11-2
CASSPDTNYGYTF
>TRBV6-5
CASSSVPGVYEQYF
>TRBV7-2
CASSLVLGRYTF
>TRBV6-5
CASSYSGTSYGYTF
>TRBV5-6
CASSWGLAGRETQYF
>TRBV30
CAWSTNSYEQYF
>TRBV6-4
CASSAQGAGELFF
>TRBV5-1
CASSYTGVEAFF
>TRBV6-5
CASSYYRGSQDEQYF
>TRBV12-5
CASGLRRQGYSSYGGYTF
>TRBV9
CASSVGTGGSGNTIYF
>TRBV29-1
CSADGGQGSPRETQYF
>TRBV24-1
CATSAGLNTGELFF
>TRBV18
CASSRGAGGDQPQHF
>TRBV3-1/TRBV3-2
CASSPRDTAGNTIYF
>TRBV14
CASSQYLGVETQYF
>TRBV5-8
CASSYLGGEQFF
>TRBV9
CASSGASHGSPREDYNEQFF
>TRBV11-2
CASKTEFYNEQFF
>TRBV6-5
CASSPSRNQPQHF
>TRBV6-2/TRBV6-3
CASSYSTSGYEQYF
>TRBV5-4
CASSLGFGTGLNTEAFF
>TRBV6-5
CASSYIVRGKPYEQYF
>TRBV10-3
CAISDGTSGPNEQFF
>TRBV7-8
CASSQRLGWQAQYF
>TRBV6-5
CASSYQGLGNTIYF
>TRBV11-2
CASSLGATGGNEQFF
>TRBV5-1
CASSFERQGFYEQYF
>TRBV27
CASSFGTSNQPQHF
>TRBV5-1
CASSLVPTGGKNEQFF
>TRBV9
CASDPTGAGNQPQHF
>TRBV5-5
CASSNFREGSEQYF
>TRBV5-6
CASSLVVGPAPSEQYF
>TRBV10-3
CAISERGQDSGNTIYF
>TRBV5-1
CASSRGTSGGADTQYF
>TRBV3-1/TRBV3-2
CASSPTSSGLLLTDTQYF
>TRBV7-7
CASSPSGGIHTQYF